This T cell receptor (beta chain) emerged from a study of shared T cell receptors in the human thymus. Produced via immunoSEQ multiplex PCR; TCRdb's table is partial and in-frame only. The repertoire has roughly 410,000 clones, approximately 95% of them found once; the top ten carry approximately 0.018%. CDR3 length: 15 residues. Germline CDR1 is MDHEN and CDR2 is SYDVKM. With 2 bases removed from V and 4 bases from J, the gap between germline ends came to 14 bases. The receptor's source is a human donor. The sample consisted of thymocytes. The chain combines TRBV28 with TRBJ1-2; D is possibly TRBD1 (6 bases). DNA for the CDR3: TGTGCCAGCAGTTTAGGGCCGGGGGCGGCCTATGGCTACACCTTC. Amino acids: CASSLGPGAAYGYTF.